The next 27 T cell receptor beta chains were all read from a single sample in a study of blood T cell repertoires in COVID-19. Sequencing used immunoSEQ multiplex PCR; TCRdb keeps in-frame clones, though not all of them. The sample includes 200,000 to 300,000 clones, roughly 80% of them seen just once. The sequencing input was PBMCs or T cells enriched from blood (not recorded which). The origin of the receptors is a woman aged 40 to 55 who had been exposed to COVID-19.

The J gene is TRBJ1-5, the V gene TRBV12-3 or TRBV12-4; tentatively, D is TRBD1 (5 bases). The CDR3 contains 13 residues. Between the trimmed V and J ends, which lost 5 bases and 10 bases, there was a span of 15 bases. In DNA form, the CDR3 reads TGTGCCAGCAGTACCCTACAGGTTGGCCCCCAGCATTTT. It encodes CASSTLQVGPQHF.

CDR3 in amino acids: CASSQGGGPYNEQFF. CDR3 sequence (DNA): TGTGCCAGCAGCCAAGGGGGGGGCCCCTACAATGAGCAGTTCTTC. The chain carries TRBV3-1 (or the pseudogene TRBV3-2) and TRBJ2-1, with a tentative D call TRBD2 (7 bases). Trimming pared 1 base from V and 2 bases from J, leaving 9 bases between. Germline V gives CDR1 LGHDT, CDR2 YNNKEL (reference sequence). CDR3 length: 15 amino acids.

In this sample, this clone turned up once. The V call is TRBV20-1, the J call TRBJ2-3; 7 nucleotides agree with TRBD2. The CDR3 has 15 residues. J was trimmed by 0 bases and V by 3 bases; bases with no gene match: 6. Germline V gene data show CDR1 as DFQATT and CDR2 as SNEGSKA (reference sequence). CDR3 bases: TGCAGTGCTAGTCGACCTAGCGGAAGCACAGATACGCAGTATTTT. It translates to CSASRPSGSTDTQYF.

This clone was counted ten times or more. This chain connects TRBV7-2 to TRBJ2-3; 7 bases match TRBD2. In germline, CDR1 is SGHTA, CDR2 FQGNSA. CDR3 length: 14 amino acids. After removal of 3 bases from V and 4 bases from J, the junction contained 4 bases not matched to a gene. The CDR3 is CASSFTGGADTQYF. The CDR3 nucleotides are TGTGCCAGCAGCTTTACGGGGGGAGCAGATACGCAGTATTTT.

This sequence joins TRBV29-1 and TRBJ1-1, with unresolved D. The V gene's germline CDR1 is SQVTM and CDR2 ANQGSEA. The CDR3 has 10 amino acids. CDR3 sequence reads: CSIAGGEAFF. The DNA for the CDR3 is TGCAGTATTGCGGGTGGTGAAGCTTTCTTT. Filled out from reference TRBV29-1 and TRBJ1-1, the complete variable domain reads SAVISQKPSRDICQRGTSLTIQCQVDSQVTMMFWYRQQPGQSLTLIATANQGSEATYESGFVIDKFPISRPNLTFSTLTVSNMSPEDSSIYLCSIAGGEAFFGQGTRLTVV.

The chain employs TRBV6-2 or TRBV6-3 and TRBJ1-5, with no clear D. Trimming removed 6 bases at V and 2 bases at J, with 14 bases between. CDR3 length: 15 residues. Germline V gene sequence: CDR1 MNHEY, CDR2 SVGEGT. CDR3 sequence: CASSLGGQGNQPQHF. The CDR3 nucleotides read TGTGCCAGCAGCCTCGGCGGGCAGGGCAATCAGCCCCAGCATTTT.

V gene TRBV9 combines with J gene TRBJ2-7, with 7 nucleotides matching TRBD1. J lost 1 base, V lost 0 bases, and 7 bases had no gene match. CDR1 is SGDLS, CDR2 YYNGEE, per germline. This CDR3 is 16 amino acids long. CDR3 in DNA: TGTGCCAGCAGCGTAGACCAAACAGGGGCTTCCTACGAGCAGTACTTC. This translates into CASSVDQTGASYEQYF.

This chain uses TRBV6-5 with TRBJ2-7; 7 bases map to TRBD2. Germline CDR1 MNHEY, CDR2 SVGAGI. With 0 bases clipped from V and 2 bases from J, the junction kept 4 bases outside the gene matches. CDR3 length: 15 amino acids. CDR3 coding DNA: TGTGCCAGCAGTTACTCGGCAGGGACTACCTACGAGCAGTACTTC. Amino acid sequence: CASSYSAGTTYEQYF.

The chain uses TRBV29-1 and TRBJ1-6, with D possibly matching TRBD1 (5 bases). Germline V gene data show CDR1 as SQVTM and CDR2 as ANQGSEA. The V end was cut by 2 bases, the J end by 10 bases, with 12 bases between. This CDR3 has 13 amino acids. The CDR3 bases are TGCAGCGTTGAAAACGGGCCAGGGTCACCCCTCCACTTT. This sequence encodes CSVENGPGSPLHF.

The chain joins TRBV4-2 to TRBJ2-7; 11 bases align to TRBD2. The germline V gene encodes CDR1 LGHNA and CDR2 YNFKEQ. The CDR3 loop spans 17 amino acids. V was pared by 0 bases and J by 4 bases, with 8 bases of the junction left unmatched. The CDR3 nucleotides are TGTGCCAGCAGCCAAGATTTCCTAGCGGGGGGAAGTTACGAGCAGTACTTC. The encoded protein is CASSQDFLAGGSYEQYF.

The CDR3 coding sequence is TGCAGCGTTGAACGGGGGGCTGGAAACACCATATATTTT. Protein product: CSVERGAGNTIYF. The rearrangement uses TRBV29-1 and TRBJ1-3, with a weak D call TRBD1 (5 bases). Germline V gene lookup returns CDR1 SQVTM and CDR2 ANQGSEA. The CDR3 loop spans 13 amino acids. Trimming removed 2 bases from V and 2 bases from J, with 7 bases in between.

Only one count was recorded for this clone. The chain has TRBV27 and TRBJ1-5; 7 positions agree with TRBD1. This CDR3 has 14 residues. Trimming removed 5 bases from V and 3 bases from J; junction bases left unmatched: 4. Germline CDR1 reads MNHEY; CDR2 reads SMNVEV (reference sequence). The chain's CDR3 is CASSMTGFNQPQHF. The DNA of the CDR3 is TGTGCCAGCAGTATGACAGGGTTCAATCAGCCCCAGCATTTT.

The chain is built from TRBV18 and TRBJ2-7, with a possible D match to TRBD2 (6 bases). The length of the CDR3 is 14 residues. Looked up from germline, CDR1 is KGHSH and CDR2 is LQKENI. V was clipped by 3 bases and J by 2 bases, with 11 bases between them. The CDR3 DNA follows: TGTGCCAGCTCACCTCTGGAGGGCCCCTACGAGCAGTACTTC. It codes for CASSPLEGPYEQYF.

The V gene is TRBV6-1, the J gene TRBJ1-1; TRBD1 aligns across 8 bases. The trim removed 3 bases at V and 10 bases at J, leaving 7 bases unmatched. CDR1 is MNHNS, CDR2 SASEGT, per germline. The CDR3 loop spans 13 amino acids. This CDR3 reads CASSETGAEGAFF. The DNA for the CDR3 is TGTGCCAGCAGTGAGACAGGGGCGGAGGGAGCTTTCTTT.

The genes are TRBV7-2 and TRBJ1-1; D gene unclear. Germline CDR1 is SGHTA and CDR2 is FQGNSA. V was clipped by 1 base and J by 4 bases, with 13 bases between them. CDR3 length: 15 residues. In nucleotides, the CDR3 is TGTGCCAGCAGCTTAGAGTACGGGTCCTTCACTGAAGCTTTCTTT. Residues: CASSLEYGSFTEAFF.

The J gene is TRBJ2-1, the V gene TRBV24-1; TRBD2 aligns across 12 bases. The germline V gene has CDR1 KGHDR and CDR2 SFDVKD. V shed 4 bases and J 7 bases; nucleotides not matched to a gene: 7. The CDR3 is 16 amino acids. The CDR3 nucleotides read TGTGCCACCAGTGACCCCACTAGCGGGGGGAAAAATGAGCAGTTCTTC. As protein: CATSDPTSGGKNEQFF.

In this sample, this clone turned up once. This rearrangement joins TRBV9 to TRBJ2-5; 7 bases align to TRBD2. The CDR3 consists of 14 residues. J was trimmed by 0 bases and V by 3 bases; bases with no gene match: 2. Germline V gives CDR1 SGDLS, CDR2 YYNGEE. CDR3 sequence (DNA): TGTGCCAGCAGCGAGGCGGGGGACCAAGAGACCCAGTACTTC. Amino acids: CASSEAGDQETQYF.

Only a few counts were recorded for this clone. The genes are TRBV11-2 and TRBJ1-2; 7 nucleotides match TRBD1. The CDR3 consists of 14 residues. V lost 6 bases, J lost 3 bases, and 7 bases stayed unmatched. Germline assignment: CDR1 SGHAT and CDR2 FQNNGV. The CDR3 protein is CASSLTGEHYGYTF. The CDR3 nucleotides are TGTGCCAGCAGTCTTACAGGGGAGCACTATGGCTACACCTTC.

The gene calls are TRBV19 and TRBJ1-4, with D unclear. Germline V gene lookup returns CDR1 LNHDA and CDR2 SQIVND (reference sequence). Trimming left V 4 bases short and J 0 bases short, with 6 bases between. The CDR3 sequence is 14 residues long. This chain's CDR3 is CASSKGATNEKLFF. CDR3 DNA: TGTGCCAGTAGTAAGGGAGCAACTAATGAAAAACTGTTTTTT.

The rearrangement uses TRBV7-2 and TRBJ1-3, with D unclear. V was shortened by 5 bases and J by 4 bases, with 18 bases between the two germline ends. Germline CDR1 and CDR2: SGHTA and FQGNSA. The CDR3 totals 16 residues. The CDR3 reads CASSPLPTPVGNTIYF. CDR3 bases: TGTGCCAGCAGCCCCCTCCCGACACCAGTAGGAAACACCATATATTTT.

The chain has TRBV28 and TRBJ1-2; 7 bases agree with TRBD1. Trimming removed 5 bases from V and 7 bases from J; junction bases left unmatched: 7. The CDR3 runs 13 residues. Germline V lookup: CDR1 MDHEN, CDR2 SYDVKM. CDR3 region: CASSATGRFGYTF. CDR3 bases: TGTGCCAGCAGTGCGACAGGGAGATTTGGCTACACCTTC.

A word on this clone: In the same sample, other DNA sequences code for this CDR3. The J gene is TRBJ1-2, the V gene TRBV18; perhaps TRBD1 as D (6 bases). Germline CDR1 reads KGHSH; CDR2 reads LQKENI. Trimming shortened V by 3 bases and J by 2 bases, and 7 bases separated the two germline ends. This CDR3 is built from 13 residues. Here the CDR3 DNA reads TGTGCCAGCTCACCCGACAGGAACTATGGCTACACCTTC. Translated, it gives CASSPDRNYGYTF.

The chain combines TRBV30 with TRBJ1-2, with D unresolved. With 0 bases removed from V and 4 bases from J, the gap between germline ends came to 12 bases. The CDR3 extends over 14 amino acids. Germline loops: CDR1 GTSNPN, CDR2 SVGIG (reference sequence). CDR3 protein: CAWSVESSGYGYTF. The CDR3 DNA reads TGTGCCTGGAGTGTGGAGTCCTCCGGCTATGGCTACACCTTC.

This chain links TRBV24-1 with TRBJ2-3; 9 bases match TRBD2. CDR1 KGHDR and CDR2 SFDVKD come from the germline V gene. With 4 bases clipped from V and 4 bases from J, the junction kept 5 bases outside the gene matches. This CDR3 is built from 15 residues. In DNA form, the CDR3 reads TGTGCCACCAGTGAGGCTAGCGGGGTACCAGATACGCAGTATTTT. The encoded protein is CATSEASGVPDTQYF.

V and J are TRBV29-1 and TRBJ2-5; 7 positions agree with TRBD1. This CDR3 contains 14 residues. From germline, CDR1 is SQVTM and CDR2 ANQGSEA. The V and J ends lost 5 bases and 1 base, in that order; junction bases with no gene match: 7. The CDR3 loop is CSVLPNRGQETQYF. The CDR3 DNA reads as TGCAGCGTTCTCCCCAACAGGGGCCAAGAGACCCAGTACTTC.

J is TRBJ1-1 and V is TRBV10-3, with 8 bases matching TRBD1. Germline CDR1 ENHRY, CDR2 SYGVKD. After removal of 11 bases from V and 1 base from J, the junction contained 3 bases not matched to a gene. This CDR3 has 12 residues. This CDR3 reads CAAGQGNTEAFF. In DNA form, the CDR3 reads TGTGCCGCCGGACAGGGGAACACTGAAGCTTTCTTT.

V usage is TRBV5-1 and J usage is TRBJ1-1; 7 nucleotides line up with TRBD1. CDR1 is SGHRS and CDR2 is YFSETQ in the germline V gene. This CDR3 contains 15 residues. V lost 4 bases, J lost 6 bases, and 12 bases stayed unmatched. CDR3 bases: TGCGCCAGCAGCCTTCTCCCCCAGGGGGAGTCTGAAGCTTTCTTT. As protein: CASSLLPQGESEAFF.